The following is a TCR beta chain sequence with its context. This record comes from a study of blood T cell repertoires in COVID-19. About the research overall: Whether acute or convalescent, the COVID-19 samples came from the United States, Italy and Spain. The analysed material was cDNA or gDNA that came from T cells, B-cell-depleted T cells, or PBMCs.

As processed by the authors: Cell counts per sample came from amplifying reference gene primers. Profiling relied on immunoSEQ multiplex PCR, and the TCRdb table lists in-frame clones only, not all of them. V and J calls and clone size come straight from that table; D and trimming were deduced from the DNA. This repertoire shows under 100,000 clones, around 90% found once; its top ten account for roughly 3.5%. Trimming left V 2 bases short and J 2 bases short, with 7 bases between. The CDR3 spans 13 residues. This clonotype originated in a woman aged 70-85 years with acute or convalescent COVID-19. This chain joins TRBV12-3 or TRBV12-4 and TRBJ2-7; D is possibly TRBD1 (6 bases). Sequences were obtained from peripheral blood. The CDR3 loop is CASSLRGTYEQYF. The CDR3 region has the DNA TGTGCCAGCAGTTTAAGGGGGACCTACGAGCAGTACTTC.